These 26 T cell receptor beta chains share one sample of origin, sequenced in a study of blood T cell repertoires in COVID-19 (dated by TCRdb to about 2020). Libraries came from the immunoSEQ multiplex PCR assay. TCRdb retrieved this table from immuneACCESS and kept in-frame rearrangements only. Not all clones are present; in checked studies, unresolved V genes account for under half, and no reason is known for the remainder. In all, the sample holds about 250,000 clones, and roughly three quarters of those were seen once. Roughly 4.2% of the sample belongs to the ten largest clones. The sample taken for sequencing was peripheral blood. Source of these receptors: a woman aged 40 to 50 with active or convalescent COVID-19.

In DNA form, the CDR3 reads TGTGCCAGCAGTGAGCTAGAAAAACTGTTTTTT. It translates to CASSELEKLFF. The chain has TRBV25-1 and TRBJ1-4, with no clear D. V dropped 3 bases and J dropped 8 bases, with 4 bases sitting between them. The CDR3 runs to 11 residues. Germline-derived CDR1 and CDR2 are MGHDK and SYGVNS.

V is TRBV6-5 and J is TRBJ1-1, with no clear D. Trimming removed 2 bases from V and 1 base from J, with 5 bases in between. The CDR3 sequence is 13 residues long. The germline gives CDR1 MNHEY, CDR2 SVGAGI. CDR3 coding DNA: TGTGCCAGCAGTTACGCCAGGAACACTGAAGCTTTCTTT. This codes for CASSYARNTEAFF.

The chain has TRBV5-1 and TRBJ2-1; 9 bases match TRBD2. The length of the CDR3 is 15 residues. Looked up from germline, CDR1 is SGHRS and CDR2 is YFSETQ. The ends lost 6 bases at V and 8 bases at J; junction bases unmatched: 12. CDR3 sequence (DNA): TGCGCCAGCACAACCACTGGCGGGGGGGCAGATGAGCAGTTCTTC. This translates into CASTTTGGGADEQFF.

This chain joins TRBV5-6 and TRBJ2-5, with 12 bases lining up with TRBD2. The CDR3 is 13 amino acids. V gave up 0 bases and J gave up 12 bases; unmatched junction bases: 3. Per the germline V gene, CDR1 is SGHDT and CDR2 is YYEEEE. This CDR3 reads CASSLDLAGGEYF. DNA for the CDR3: TGTGCCAGCAGCTTGGATCTAGCGGGAGGGGAGTACTTC.

In this sample, this clone turned up once. The CDR3 here is CASSHKGASYEQYF. The CDR3 region has the DNA TGTGCCAGCAGCCATAAAGGGGCATCCTACGAGCAGTACTTC. The chain employs TRBV3-1 (or the pseudogene TRBV3-2) and TRBJ2-7, with D possibly being TRBD1 (5 bases). V lost 3 bases and J 1 base, leaving 10 bases between the germline ends. Germline V lookup: CDR1 LGHDT, CDR2 YNNKEL (reference sequence). The CDR3 extends over 14 amino acids.

The gene calls are TRBV29-1 and TRBJ2-7, with TRBD2 identical over 10 bases. The CDR3 runs 15 residues. Looked up from germline, CDR1 is SQVTM and CDR2 is ANQGSEA. V gave up 7 bases and J gave up 4 bases; unmatched junction bases: 13. The CDR3 nucleotides read TGCAGCGCCACACTCTTAGCGGGGGGCTTTTACGAGCAGTACTTC. Its translation: CSATLLAGGFYEQYF.

The gene calls are TRBV7-2 and TRBJ2-3, with 8 bases lining up with TRBD1. This CDR3 has 14 residues. The trim removed 6 bases at V and 2 bases at J, leaving 4 bases unmatched. CDR1 and CDR2 (germline): SGHTA, FQGNSA. The CDR3 DNA sequence: TGTGCCAGCAGTCAGGGGGCGCTCACAGATACGCAGTATTTT. As protein: CASSQGALTDTQYF.

This rearrangement joins TRBV29-1 to TRBJ2-4; TRBD1 is a possible D gene (6 bases). The length of the CDR3 is 12 residues. Trimming stripped 6 bases from V and 6 bases from J, with 12 bases between. Looked up from germline, CDR1 is SQVTM and CDR2 is ANQGSEA. The CDR3 spells CSVRTGRNIQYF. CDR3 DNA: TGCAGCGTCCGAACAGGGAGAAACATTCAGTACTTC.

The chain links TRBV28 to TRBJ1-1; D unresolved. The V gene's germline CDR1 is MDHEN and CDR2 SYDVKM. The CDR3 has 14 residues. Trimming removed 4 bases at V and 1 base at J, with 10 bases between. For the CDR3, the DNA is TGTGCCAGCAGTTCTCCCCCTAAGAACACTGAAGCTTTCTTT. This sequence encodes CASSSPPKNTEAFF. The full variable domain, with the rest looked up from reference TRBV28 and TRBJ1-1, is DVKVTQSSRYLVKRTGEKVFLECVQDMDHENMFWYRQDPGLGLRLIYFSYDVKMKEKGDIPEGYSVSREKKERFSLILESASTNQTSMYLCASSSPPKNTEAFFGQGTRLTVV.

This clone appeared a single time. The chain combines TRBV3-1 (or the pseudogene TRBV3-2) with TRBJ2-2; D possibly corresponds to TRBD2 (6 bases). Looked up from germline, CDR1 is LGHDT and CDR2 is YNNKEL (reference sequence). Trimming pared 7 bases from V and 6 bases from J, leaving 15 bases between. The length of the CDR3 is 14 residues. Here the CDR3 DNA reads TGTGCCAGCACCCGACCGGGGGTTTCCGGGGAGCTGTTTTTT. Its translation: CASTRPGVSGELFF.

The chain combines TRBV28 with TRBJ1-6; D not certain. The V and J ends lost 4 bases and 10 bases respectively, with 11 bases between them. The CDR3 covers 13 residues. CDR1 and CDR2 from the germline V gene are MDHEN and SYDVKM. The CDR3 reads CASSSGVRSPLHF. CDR3 DNA sequence: TGTGCCAGCAGTTCCGGGGTAAGATCACCCCTCCACTTT.

V and J are TRBV11-2 and TRBJ1-2; D possibly corresponds to TRBD1 (6 bases). CDR1 SGHAT and CDR2 FQNNGV come from the germline V gene. Deletions cut 0 bases from V and 4 bases from J, with 12 bases between. This CDR3 region has 15 residues. The CDR3, as DNA: TGTGCCAGCAGCTTAGATGTTTTGGGGGCCTATGGCTACACCTTC. Protein product: CASSLDVLGAYGYTF.

The chain recombines TRBV27 with TRBJ2-3; 11 bases are shared with TRBD2. V was pared by 2 bases and J by 0 bases, with 4 bases of the junction left unmatched. The CDR3 contains 17 residues. Germline V CDR1 and CDR2: MNHEY, SMNVEV (reference sequence). The CDR3 DNA reads TGTGCCAGCAGTTTACTAGCGGGGGGCCGAAGCACAGATACGCAGTATTTT. This sequence encodes CASSLLAGGRSTDTQYF.

The chain uses TRBV6-4 and TRBJ2-7, with D possibly matching TRBD1 (5 bases). Trimming removed 6 bases from V and 7 bases from J, with 16 bases in between. CDR1 is MRHNA, CDR2 SNTAGT, per germline. This CDR3 has 13 amino acids. The CDR3 region is CASSRDSVREQYV. The CDR3 DNA follows: TGTGCCAGCAGCAGGGATTCCGTCAGGGAGCAGTACGTC.

J is TRBJ1-2 and V is TRBV15; D call uncertain. This CDR3 contains 14 residues. The V gene's germline CDR1 is LNHNV and CDR2 YYDKDF (reference sequence). Trimming removed 3 bases from V and 8 bases from J, with 16 bases in between. The CDR3 region has the DNA TGTGCCACCAGCAGGGGCTCGGACTGGAAGGGCTACACCTTC. It codes for CATSRGSDWKGYTF.

The chain is built from TRBV7-2 and TRBJ1-5, with D perhaps matching TRBD1 (5 bases). Trimming removed 2 bases at V and 11 bases at J, with 13 bases between. The germline V gene encodes CDR1 SGHTA and CDR2 FQGNSA. The CDR3 runs to 13 residues. The CDR3 DNA is TGTGCCAGCAGCTTAAACCGGGGGTCGGCCCAGCATTTT. Protein sequence: CASSLNRGSAQHF.

In its sample, this clone was seen a few times. The chain employs TRBV10-3 and TRBJ1-5; 9 bases line up with TRBD1. The CDR3 is made up of 15 amino acids. The J segment lost 7 bases and the V segment lost 10 bases, leaving 14 bases of the junction unmatched. CDR1 and CDR2 (germline): ENHRY, SYGVKD. The CDR3, as DNA: TGTGCCACCTCGGCGCCGGGACAGGGAGGACAGCCCCAGCATTTT. Translating gives CATSAPGQGGQPQHF.

The rearrangement uses TRBV11-3 and TRBJ1-6; weak D call: TRBD1 (5 bases). Trimming took 0 bases from V and 7 from J, leaving 10 bases between them. CDR3 length: 15 residues. Germline V gene lookup returns CDR1 SGHNT and CDR2 YENEEA. The CDR3 region has the DNA TGTGCCAGCAGCTTAGATGGCAGGGCGAATTCACCCCTCCACTTT. Translated: CASSLDGRANSPLHF.

The rearrangement uses TRBV5-1 and TRBJ2-3, with D perhaps matching TRBD2 (5 bases). CDR3 length: 16 residues. V lost 5 bases and J lost 2, with 18 bases in between. The V gene's germline CDR1 is SGHRS and CDR2 YFSETQ. The CDR3 loop is CASSHTRTGYTDTQYF. CDR3 sequence (DNA): TGCGCCAGCAGTCATACTAGGACGGGGTACACAGATACGCAGTATTTT.

V and J are TRBV29-1 and TRBJ2-7; 11 positions match TRBD1. The germline CDR1 and CDR2 sequences are SQVTM and ANQGSEA. This CDR3 is built from 17 residues. J was trimmed by 2 bases and V by 0 bases; bases with no gene match: 9. The CDR3 coding sequence is TGCAGCGTTGAAGAGGACAGGGGGCTTTACCCCCCCTACGAGCAGTACTTC. It is translated as CSVEEDRGLYPPYEQYF.

This clone was found a few times. CDR3 residues: CASSRTGSVYEQYF. The CDR3, as DNA: TGTGCCAGCAGCAGAACCGGTAGTGTCTACGAGCAGTACTTC. V usage is TRBV5-6 and J usage is TRBJ2-7, with D unclear. Germline V gene lookup returns CDR1 SGHDT and CDR2 YYEEEE. The CDR3 has 14 residues. Trimming took off 4 bases at V and 3 bases at J, with 14 bases between the two ends.

This sequence joins TRBV10-3 and TRBJ1-1; 7 bases match TRBD1. The CDR3 totals 13 residues. V was clipped by 6 bases and J by 7 bases; unmatched bases: 8. CDR1 and CDR2 from the germline V gene are ENHRY and SYGVKD. CDR3 bases: TGTGCCATCAGAACAGACAGGGCGGGTGAAGCTTTCTTT. Amino acid sequence: CAIRTDRAGEAFF.

A single count supports this clone. This chain connects TRBV7-2 to TRBJ2-1; 8 bases fit TRBD1. Germline V gene data show CDR1 as SGHTA and CDR2 as FQGNSA. Trimming removed 5 bases from V and 2 bases from J; junction bases left unmatched: 5. This CDR3 comprises 15 residues. CDR3 nucleotides: TGTGCCAGCAGCCAAGGACAGGGCGCCTACAATGAGCAGTTCTTC. This translates into CASSQGQGAYNEQFF.

V usage is TRBV2 and J usage is TRBJ1-5; the match to TRBD1 covers 7 bases. This CDR3 is built from 17 residues. Trimming cost V 3 bases and J 6 bases; bases outside gene matches: 14. CDR1 SNHLY and CDR2 FYNNEI come from the germline V gene. CDR3 DNA sequence: TGTGCCAGCAGTGACGTCGCCAAGACAGGGTATGGTCAGCCCCAGCATTTT. Protein: CASSDVAKTGYGQPQHF.

The chain couples TRBV6-1 to TRBJ2-1, with a tentative D call TRBD2 (7 bases). Germline V gene lookup returns CDR1 MNHNS and CDR2 SASEGT. This CDR3 comprises 15 residues. V lost 3 bases and J 5 bases, leaving 14 bases between the germline ends. As DNA, the CDR3 is TGTGCCAGCAGTGAGGGACCCGGGGGGCACAATGAGCAGTTCTTC. It codes for CASSEGPGGHNEQFF.

The chain links TRBV6-5 to TRBJ2-5; D remains unclear. This CDR3 has 14 residues. Germline-derived CDR1 and CDR2 are MNHEY and SVGAGI. The V and J ends lost 2 bases and 5 bases respectively, with 12 bases between them. CDR3 sequence: CASSYDFSLETQYF. DNA for the CDR3: TGTGCCAGCAGTTACGACTTCTCTCTGGAGACCCAGTACTTC.